The 12 T cell receptor beta chains presented below share a single source sample, sequenced in a study of regulatory T cells. Study-level results: In CD3G deficiency, regulatory T cells had lower Shannon diversity than autologous conventional CD4+ and control regulatory cells.

Primers: 52 TRBV forward and 13 TRBJ reverse. Sequencing used immunoSEQ multiplex PCR; TCRdb keeps in-frame clones, though not all of them. The data hold about 3,400 clones, with around 94% observed a single time. The antigens for these receptors are not known. The sample consisted of CD4+ Tregs sorted from blood. Receptors originate from a person aged 18 to 35 with CD3G deficiency.

The chain recombines TRBV28 with TRBJ2-7, with 11 bases fitting TRBD2. The trim removed 2 bases at V and 0 bases at J, leaving 3 bases unmatched. The germline CDR1 and CDR2 sequences are MDHEN and SYDVKM. The CDR3 is 16 amino acids. The CDR3: CASSLRLAGSSYEQYF. The CDR3 nucleotides read TGTGCCAGCAGTTTACGACTAGCGGGAAGCTCCTACGAGCAGTACTTC. The whole variable domain, filled in from reference TRBV28 and TRBJ2-7, reads DVKVTQSSRYLVKRTGEKVFLECVQDMDHENMFWYRQDPGLGLRLIYFSYDVKMKEKGDIPEGYSVSREKKERFSLILESASTNQTSMYLCASSLRLAGSSYEQYFGPGTRLTVT.

V is TRBV18 and J is TRBJ2-7, with 7 bases lining up with TRBD1. This CDR3 region has 13 residues. Germline CDR1 and CDR2: KGHSH and LQKENI. The junction had 2 bases not matched to a gene; V was cut back by 5 bases and J by 1 base. As DNA, the CDR3 is TGTGCCAGCTCAAGGGACAGTTCCTACGAGCAGTACTTC. Translation: CASSRDSSYEQYF.

The chain links TRBV9 to TRBJ1-4; maybe TRBD1 (6 bases). The length of the CDR3 is 16 residues. The germline V gene encodes CDR1 SGDLS and CDR2 YYNGEE. Trimming cost V 3 bases and J 5 bases, with 17 bases left between them. The CDR3 DNA is TGTGCCAGCAGCGGGGAGGGGGGAGGTTCAAATGAAAAACTGTTTTTT. Translated, it gives CASSGEGGGSNEKLFF. The entire variable domain, with the rest obtained from reference TRBV9 and TRBJ1-4, is as follows: DSGVTQTPKHLITATGQRVTLRCSPRSGDLSVYWYQQSLDQGLQFLIQYYNGEERAKGNILERFSAQQFPDLHSELNLSSLELGDSALYFCASSGEGGGSNEKLFFGSGTQLSVL.

This chain connects TRBV11-2 to TRBJ2-7, with 13 positions matching TRBD2. The CDR3 totals 15 residues. The junction had 7 bases not matched to a gene; V was cut back by 4 bases and J by 7 bases. Per germline, CDR1 SGHAT and CDR2 FQNNGV. The CDR3 spells CASSSLMGLAGEQYF. The CDR3 region has the DNA TGTGCCAGCAGCTCCCTCATGGGACTAGCGGGGGAGCAGTACTTC.

The chain links TRBV6-1 to TRBJ2-3, with D hard to call. With 2 bases removed from V and 2 bases from J, the gap between germline ends came to 11 bases. CDR1 and CDR2 from the germline V gene are MNHNS and SASEGT. CDR3 length: 15 amino acids. In DNA, the CDR3 is TGTGCCAGCAGTGAACAGGCGGATCTCACAGATACGCAGTATTTT. It translates to CASSEQADLTDTQYF.

This chain uses TRBV7-6 with TRBJ2-4, with D unclear. V was shortened by 1 base and J by 10 bases, with 14 bases between the two germline ends. CDR3 size: 14 residues. The germline gives CDR1 SGHVS, CDR2 FNYEAQ. The CDR3: CASSLVAKRQIQYF. The CDR3 DNA follows: TGTGCCAGCAGCTTAGTCGCAAAACGGCAGATTCAGTACTTC.

This chain connects TRBV5-1 to TRBJ1-1, with TRBD1 identical over 7 bases. CDR1 and CDR2 from the germline V gene are SGHRS and YFSETQ. J was trimmed by 0 bases and V by 5 bases; bases with no gene match: 4. The length of the CDR3 is 14 residues. The DNA for the CDR3 is TGCGCCAGCAGTAAGACAGGGATGAACACTGAAGCTTTCTTT. The encoded protein is CASSKTGMNTEAFF.

The chain joins TRBV19 to TRBJ2-1; a weak D match, TRBD2 (7 bases). Germline V lookup: CDR1 LNHDA, CDR2 SQIVND (reference sequence). The CDR3 covers 14 residues. V lost 5 bases, J lost 6 bases, and 14 bases lay in between. The chain's CDR3 is CASSSGEGVNEQFF. The CDR3 DNA reads as TGTGCCAGTAGTTCAGGGGAGGGGGTCAATGAGCAGTTCTTC.

The rearrangement uses TRBV28 and TRBJ1-4; possible D gene TRBD1, 5 bases. The CDR3 is 14 residues long. Germline V CDR1 and CDR2: MDHEN, SYDVKM. V lost 8 bases to trimming and J lost 5 bases, with 15 bases between them. The CDR3 region has the DNA TGTGCCAGCCAAAGTTGGGGCGGGAATGAAAAACTGTTTTTT. Encoded protein: CASQSWGGNEKLFF.

V gene TRBV18 combines with J gene TRBJ1-1, with D tentatively TRBD1 (5 bases). The CDR3 loop spans 13 amino acids. CDR1 and CDR2 from the germline V gene are KGHSH and LQKENI. The V end was cut by 3 bases, the J end by 11 bases, with 16 bases between. The chain's CDR3 is CASSPRDRVDAFF. The CDR3 DNA is TGTGCCAGCTCACCCAGGGATCGGGTAGACGCTTTCTTT.

V and J are TRBV27 and TRBJ1-4, with 7 bases identical to TRBD1. The CDR3 runs to 15 residues. Losses at the gene ends were 0 bases for V and 6 bases for J; bases not matched to a gene: 4. Germline loops: CDR1 MNHEY, CDR2 SMNVEV (reference sequence). The CDR3 protein is CASSLSTGRHEKLFF. As DNA, the CDR3 is TGTGCCAGCAGTTTATCGACAGGGCGGCATGAAAAACTGTTTTTT.

This clone came up a few times. The chain combines TRBV7-9 with TRBJ1-4; D gene ambiguous. The CDR3 contains 15 residues. Trimming removed 1 base at V and 5 bases at J, with 11 bases between. The germline V gene has CDR1 SEHNR and CDR2 FQNEAQ (reference sequence). CDR3 protein: CASSLERQSNEKLFF. CDR3 DNA sequence: TGTGCCAGCAGCTTAGAACGGCAGAGCAATGAAAAACTGTTTTTT. The full variable domain, rest sourced from reference TRBV7-9 and TRBJ1-4, is DTGVSQNPRHKITKRGQNVTFRCDPISEHNRLYWYRQTLGQGPEFLTYFQNEAQLEKSRLLSDRFSAERPKGSFSTLEIQRTEQGDSAMYLCASSLERQSNEKLFFGSGTQLSVL.